This T cell receptor beta chain was recorded in a study of neurological immune-mediated disorders. Study-wide results and limits: CDR3 amino acid sequences of expanded clones were not shared across subjects, a result suggesting private repertoires in all groups.

5'RACE with 10-nucleotide random UMIs generated the cDNA. The output of every sequencing run, over 160 million TCR-beta sequences, came from 15-18 subjects. In TCRdb, the 5' RACE reads were re-called with MiXCR into one record per CDR3 protein. Altogether more than 25,000 distinct CDR3 sequences are present, about 12% being singletons, with the ten largest covering 5% to 7.5%. This CDR3 has 15 residues. V was clipped by 5 bases and J by 1 base, with 14 bases between them. Per the germline V gene, CDR1 is ENHRY and CDR2 is SYGVKD. Where libraries were unsorted, they were derived from 2 million PBMCs stored at -80 degrees C. This clonotype was detected many times. Its antigen is unknown.

The sample taken for sequencing was PBMCs. The receptor comes from an older woman in good health. The genes are TRBV10-3 and TRBJ1-1; D may be TRBD1 (6 bases). The CDR3 loop is CAISSPIQGNTEAFF. The CDR3 nucleotides are TGTGCCATCAGTTCACCGATACAGGGGAACACTGAAGCTTTCTTT.